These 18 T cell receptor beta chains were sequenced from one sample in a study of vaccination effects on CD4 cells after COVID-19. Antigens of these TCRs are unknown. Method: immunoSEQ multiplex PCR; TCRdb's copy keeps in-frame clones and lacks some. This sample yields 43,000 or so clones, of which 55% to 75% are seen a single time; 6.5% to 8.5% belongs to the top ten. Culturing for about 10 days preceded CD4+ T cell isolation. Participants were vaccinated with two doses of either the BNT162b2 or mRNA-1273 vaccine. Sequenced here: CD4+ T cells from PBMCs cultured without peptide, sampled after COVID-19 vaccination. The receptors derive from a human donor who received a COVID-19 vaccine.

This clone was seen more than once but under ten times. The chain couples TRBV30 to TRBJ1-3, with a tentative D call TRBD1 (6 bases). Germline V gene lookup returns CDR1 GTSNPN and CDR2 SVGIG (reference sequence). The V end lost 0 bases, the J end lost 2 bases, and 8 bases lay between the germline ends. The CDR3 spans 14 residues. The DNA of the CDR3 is TGTGCCTGGAGTGTAGGGGGGACTGGAAACACCATATATTTT. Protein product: CAWSVGGTGNTIYF. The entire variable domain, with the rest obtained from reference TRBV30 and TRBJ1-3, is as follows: SQTIHQWPATLVQPVGSPLSLECTVEGTSNPNLYWYRQAAGRGLQLLFYSVGIGQISSEVPQNLSASRPQDRQFILSSKKLLLSDSGFYLCAWSVGGTGNTIYFGEGSWLTVV.

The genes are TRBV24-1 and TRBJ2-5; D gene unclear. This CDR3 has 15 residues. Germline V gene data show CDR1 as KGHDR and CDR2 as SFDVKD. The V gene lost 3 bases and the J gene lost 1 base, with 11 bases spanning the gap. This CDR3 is CATSDPLGFQETQYF. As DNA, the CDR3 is TGTGCCACCAGTGATCCTCTAGGCTTCCAAGAGACCCAGTACTTC.

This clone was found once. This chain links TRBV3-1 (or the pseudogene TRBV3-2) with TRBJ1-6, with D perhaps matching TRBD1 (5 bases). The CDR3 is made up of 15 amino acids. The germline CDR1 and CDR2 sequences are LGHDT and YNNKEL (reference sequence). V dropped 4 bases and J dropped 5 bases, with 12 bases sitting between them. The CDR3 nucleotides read TGTGCCAGCAGCCTGGGGGGTGGGAATAATTCACCCCTCCACTTT. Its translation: CASSLGGGNNSPLHF.

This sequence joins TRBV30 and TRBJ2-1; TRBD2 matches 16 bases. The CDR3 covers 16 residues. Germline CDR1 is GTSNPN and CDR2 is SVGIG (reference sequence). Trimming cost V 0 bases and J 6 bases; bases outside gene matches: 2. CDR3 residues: CAWSVGTSGGGNEQFF. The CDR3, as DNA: TGTGCCTGGAGTGTGGGGACTAGCGGGGGGGGCAATGAGCAGTTCTTC.

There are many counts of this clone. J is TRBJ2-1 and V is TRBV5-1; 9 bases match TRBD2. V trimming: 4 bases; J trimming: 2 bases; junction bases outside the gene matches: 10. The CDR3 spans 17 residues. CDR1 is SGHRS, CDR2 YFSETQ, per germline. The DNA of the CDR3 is TGCGCCAGCAGCGGTGGCGGGGGGGCAGGGACCTACAATGAGCAGTTCTTC. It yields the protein CASSGGGGAGTYNEQFF.

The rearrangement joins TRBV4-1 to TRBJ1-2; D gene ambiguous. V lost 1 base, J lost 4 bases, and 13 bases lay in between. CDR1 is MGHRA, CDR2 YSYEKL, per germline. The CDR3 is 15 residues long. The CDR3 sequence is CASSQAHLLRYGYTF. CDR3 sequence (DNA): TGCGCCAGCAGCCAAGCCCACCTACTCCGCTATGGCTACACCTTC.

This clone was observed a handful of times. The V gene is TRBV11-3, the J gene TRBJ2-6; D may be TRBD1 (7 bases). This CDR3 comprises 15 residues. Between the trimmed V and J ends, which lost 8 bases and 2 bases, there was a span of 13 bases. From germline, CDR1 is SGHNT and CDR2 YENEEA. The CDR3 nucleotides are TGTGCCAGCTCGGCAGGGGGGACTGGGGCCAACGTCCTGACTTTC. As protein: CASSAGGTGANVLTF.

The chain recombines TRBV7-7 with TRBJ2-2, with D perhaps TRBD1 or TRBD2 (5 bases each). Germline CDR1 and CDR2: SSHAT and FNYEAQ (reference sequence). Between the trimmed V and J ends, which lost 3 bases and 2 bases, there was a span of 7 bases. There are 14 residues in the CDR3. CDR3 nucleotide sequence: TGTGCCAGCAGCTTTGGGGGAAACACCGGGGAGCTGTTTTTT. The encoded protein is CASSFGGNTGELFF.

CDR3 nucleotide sequence: TGTGCCAGCAGTCCTCAGCCCTGGGCTGAAGCTTTCTTT. It yields the protein CASSPQPWAEAFF. V gene TRBV6-5 combines with J gene TRBJ1-1; D is undetermined. Germline lookup yields CDR1 MNHEY and CDR2 SVGAGI. The germline V and J ends were trimmed by 5 bases and 6 bases, with 13 bases remaining between them. The CDR3 has 13 residues.

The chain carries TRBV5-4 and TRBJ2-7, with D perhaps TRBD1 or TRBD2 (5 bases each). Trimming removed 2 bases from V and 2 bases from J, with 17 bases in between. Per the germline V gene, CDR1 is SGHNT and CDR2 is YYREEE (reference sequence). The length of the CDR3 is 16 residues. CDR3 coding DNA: TGTGCCAGCAGCTTTAAGGGACCACTGAGGGCCTACGAGCAGTACTTC. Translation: CASSFKGPLRAYEQYF.

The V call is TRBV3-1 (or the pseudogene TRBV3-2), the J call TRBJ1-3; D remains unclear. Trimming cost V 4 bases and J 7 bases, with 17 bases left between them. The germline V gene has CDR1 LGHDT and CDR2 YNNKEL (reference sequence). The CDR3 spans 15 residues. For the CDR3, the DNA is TGTGCCAGCAGCCCCAAAGCCTCAGCCCGGAACACCATATATTTT. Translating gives CASSPKASARNTIYF.

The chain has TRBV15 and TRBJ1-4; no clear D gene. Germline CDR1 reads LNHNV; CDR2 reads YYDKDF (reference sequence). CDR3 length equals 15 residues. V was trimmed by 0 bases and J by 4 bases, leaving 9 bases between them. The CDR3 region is CATSRDRLSNEKLFF. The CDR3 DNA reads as TGTGCCACCAGCAGAGATCGACTCAGTAATGAAAAACTGTTTTTT.

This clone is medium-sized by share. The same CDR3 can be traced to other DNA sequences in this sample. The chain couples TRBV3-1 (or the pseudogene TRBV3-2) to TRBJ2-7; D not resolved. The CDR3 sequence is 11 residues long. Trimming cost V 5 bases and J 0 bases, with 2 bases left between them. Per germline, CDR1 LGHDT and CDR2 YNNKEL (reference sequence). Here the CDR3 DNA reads TGTGCCAGCAGCGTCTCCTACGAGCAGTACTTC. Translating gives CASSVSYEQYF.

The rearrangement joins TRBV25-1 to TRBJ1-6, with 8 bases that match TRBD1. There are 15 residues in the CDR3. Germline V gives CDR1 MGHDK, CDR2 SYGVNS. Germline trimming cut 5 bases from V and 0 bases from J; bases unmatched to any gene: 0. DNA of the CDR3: TGTGCCAGCAGTACAGGGGGCTCCTATAATTCACCCCTCCACTTT. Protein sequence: CASSTGGSYNSPLHF.

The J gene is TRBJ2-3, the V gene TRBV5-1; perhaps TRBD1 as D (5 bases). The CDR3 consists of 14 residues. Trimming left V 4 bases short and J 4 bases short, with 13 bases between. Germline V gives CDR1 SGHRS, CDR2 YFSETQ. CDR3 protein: CASSPEWGADTQYF. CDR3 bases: TGCGCCAGCAGCCCGGAATGGGGCGCAGATACGCAGTATTTT.

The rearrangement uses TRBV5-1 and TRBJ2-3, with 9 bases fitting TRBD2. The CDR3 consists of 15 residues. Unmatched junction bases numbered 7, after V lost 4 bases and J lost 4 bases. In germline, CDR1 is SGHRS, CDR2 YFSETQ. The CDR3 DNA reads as TGCGCCAGCAGCCGTAGCGGGGGAGACCCAGATACGCAGTATTTT. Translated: CASSRSGGDPDTQYF.

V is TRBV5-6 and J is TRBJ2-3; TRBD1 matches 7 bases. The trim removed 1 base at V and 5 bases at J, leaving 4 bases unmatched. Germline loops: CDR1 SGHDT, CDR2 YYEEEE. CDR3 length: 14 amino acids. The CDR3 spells CASSLRGPGDTQYF. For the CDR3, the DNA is TGTGCCAGCAGCTTGAGGGGGCCGGGAGATACGCAGTATTTT.

CDR3 nucleotide sequence: TGTGCCATCAGTGATTCTTCGGGTTCCCACGAGCAGTACTTC. It encodes CAISDSSGSHEQYF. This chain uses TRBV10-3 with TRBJ2-7, with D unclear. Trimming left V 3 bases short and J 5 bases short, with 14 bases between. CDR1 and CDR2 from the germline V gene are ENHRY and SYGVKD. CDR3 length equals 14 residues.